The 3 T cell receptor beta chains presented below share a single source sample, sequenced in a study of beta chain features in type 1 diabetes. Every bit of the isolated RNA underwent reverse transcription, so sequencing read expressed TCRB transcripts. The method was immunoSEQ multiplex PCR; TCRdb's version includes in-frame clones alone and lacks a portion of them. The sample records some 500,000 clones, 11% being singletons. The source material was naive CD4+ T cells from blood. All receptors come from a young woman in good health.

This rearrangement joins TRBV2 to TRBJ2-7, with D tentatively TRBD1 (5 bases). V lost 8 bases, J lost 3 bases, and 26 bases lay in between. CDR1 is SNHLY, CDR2 FYNNEI, per germline. The CDR3 is made up of 17 amino acids. In DNA, the CDR3 is TGTGCCAGCTGGCGGACACAATCTACTCCCTTCCGCTACGAGCAGTACTTC. Its protein product is CASWRTQSTPFRYEQYF. Full variable domain (remainder filled in from reference TRBV2 and TRBJ2-7): EPEVTQTPSHQVTQMGQEVILRCVPISNHLYFYWYRQILGQKVEFLVSFYNNEISEKSEIFDDQFSVERPDGSNFTLKIRSTKLEDSAMYFCASWRTQSTPFRYEQYFGPGTRLTVT.

This clone was detected only a few times. This sequence joins TRBV25-1 and TRBJ2-5; TRBD2 matches 11 bases. V shed 7 bases and J 7 bases; nucleotides not matched to a gene: 8. CDR1 is MGHDK and CDR2 is SYGVNS in the germline V gene. The CDR3 spans 14 residues. The DNA of the CDR3 is TGTGCCAGCACTTTAGCGGGGGGGCCGGGGACCCAGTACTTC. Residues: CASTLAGGPGTQYF. The full variable domain, with the rest looked up from reference TRBV25-1 and TRBJ2-5, is EADIYQTPRYLVIGTGKKITLECSQTMGHDKMYWYQQDPGMELHLIHYSYGVNSTEKGDLSSESTVSRIRTEHFPLTLESARPSHTSQYLCASTLAGGPGTQYFGPGTRLLVL.

A few counts support this clone. This chain connects TRBV5-1 to TRBJ2-5; D unclear. Germline CDR1 and CDR2: SGHRS and YFSETQ. V lost 3 bases, J lost 4 bases, and 10 bases lay in between. This CDR3 has 13 amino acids. CDR3 DNA: TGCGCCAGCAGCTGGATGGGTCGAGAGACCCAGTACTTC. Amino acid sequence: CASSWMGRETQYF.